The 3 T cell receptor beta chains presented below share a single source sample, sequenced in a study of shared clonotypes between healthy human individuals. This table comes from immunoSEQ multiplex PCR, and its TCRdb copy is limited to in-frame clones, with some not included. The data show 400,000 to 600,000 clones, 79% seen once. The sample consisted of PBMCs. The receptors originated from a woman in her 40s in good health. Some clones in this sample may be carry-over from other donors' samples.

The V call is TRBV20-1, the J call TRBJ2-7; D might be TRBD1 (5 bases). Germline assignment: CDR1 DFQATT and CDR2 SNEGSKA (reference sequence). The CDR3 totals 10 residues. This CDR3 reads CSLGVHEQYF. The CDR3 DNA reads as TGCAGCTTAGGGGTCCACGAGCAGTACTTC.

V gene TRBV19 combines with J gene TRBJ2-3, with D possibly being TRBD2 (6 bases). The V gene lost 7 bases and the J gene lost 5 bases, with 19 bases spanning the gap. The germline V gene has CDR1 LNHDA and CDR2 SQIVND (reference sequence). The CDR3 covers 15 residues. In DNA form, the CDR3 reads TGTGCCAGTACCGGGGCGGGGAGTCTCGGAGATACGCAGTATTTT. Encoded protein: CASTGAGSLGDTQYF.

The chain has TRBV18 and TRBJ2-7; tentative D call: TRBD2 (6 bases). The CDR3 loop spans 13 amino acids. The V end lost 1 base, the J end lost 7 bases, and 11 bases lay between the germline ends. Germline CDR1 and CDR2: KGHSH and LQKENI. In nucleotides, the CDR3 is TGTGCCAGCTCACCACGGGGAGGCCTGGAGCAGTACTTC. Translating it yields CASSPRGGLEQYF.